One sample yielded the 25 T cell receptor beta chains listed below, sequenced in a study of T cell responses to AZD1222 COVID-19 vaccine. Repertoires were generated with immunoSEQ multiplex PCR, while TCRdb's copy carries only in-frame clones and drops some. The sample contains more than 150,000 clones, about 93% of which appear only once. Sequences were derived from peripheral blood, sampled 28 days after the second AZD1222 dose. These receptors all stem from an adult who received the AZD1222 COVID-19 vaccine.

The V gene is TRBV28, the J gene TRBJ2-6, with D unclear. The V end lost 3 bases, the J end lost 3 bases, and 9 bases lay between the germline ends. CDR3 length equals 15 residues. Germline V gene data show CDR1 as MDHEN and CDR2 as SYDVKM. The CDR3 here is CASSFGSLGANVLTF. The CDR3 DNA reads as TGTGCCAGCAGTTTCGGCAGCCTTGGGGCCAACGTCCTGACTTTC. The full variable domain, rest sourced from reference TRBV28 and TRBJ2-6, is DVKVTQSSRYLVKRTGEKVFLECVQDMDHENMFWYRQDPGLGLRLIYFSYDVKMKEKGDIPEGYSVSREKKERFSLILESASTNQTSMYLCASSFGSLGANVLTFGAGSRLTVL.

This clone was observed a single time. This chain links TRBV24-1 with TRBJ2-1; no definite D call. There are 13 residues in the CDR3. The ends were cut back, 3 bases at V and 4 bases at J, with 6 bases in the middle. CDR1 and CDR2 from the germline V gene are KGHDR and SFDVKD. The chain's CDR3 is CATSDRLYNEQFF. CDR3 sequence (DNA): TGTGCCACCAGTGATCGTCTTTACAATGAGCAGTTCTTC.

The chain recombines TRBV28 with TRBJ1-2; tentative D call: TRBD1 (5 bases). V lost 7 bases and J lost 5, with 20 bases in between. CDR3 length: 15 amino acids. Germline V CDR1 and CDR2: MDHEN, SYDVKM. CDR3 in amino acids: CASNPSPGALYGYTF. The CDR3 DNA reads as TGTGCCAGCAATCCGTCCCCCGGGGCCCTATATGGCTACACCTTC.

The chain employs TRBV21-1 and TRBJ1-2; the DNA was not compared with TRBD1, the D call given in the table. TRBV21-1 is tagged as a pseudogene. There are 16 residues in the CDR3. The CDR3 loop reads CASSTEADRGLSGYTF. CDR3 DNA: TGTGCCAGCAGCACAGAGGCGGACAGGGGGCTCTCTGGCTACACCTTC.

This clone was seen only once. The chain couples TRBV5-1 to TRBJ1-2; TRBD1 might be the D (5 bases). CDR1 is SGHRS, CDR2 YFSETQ, per germline. Trimming pared 0 bases from V and 6 bases from J, leaving 18 bases between. This CDR3 is 16 amino acids long. DNA of the CDR3: TGCGCCAGCAGCTTGGCCAGCCAGGGAGGTGGAAATGGCTACACCTTC. Translation gives CASSLASQGGGNGYTF.

The genes are TRBV19 and TRBJ2-7; 10 bases are a match to TRBD2. V dropped 0 bases and J dropped 3; count of bases not matched to a gene: 5. Germline V gene data show CDR1 as LNHDA and CDR2 as SQIVND (reference sequence). The CDR3 extends over 16 amino acids. As DNA, the CDR3 is TGTGCCAGTAGTATAGATCATAGCGGGGGGATCTACGAGCAGTACTTC. It encodes CASSIDHSGGIYEQYF. Full variable domain (rest looked up from reference TRBV19 and TRBJ2-7): DGGITQSPKYLFRKEGQNVTLSCEQNLNHDAMYWYRQDPGQGLRLIYYSQIVNDFQKGDIAEGYSVSREKKESFPLTVTSAQKNPTAFYLCASSIDHSGGIYEQYFGPGTRLTVT.

J is TRBJ1-1 and V is TRBV6-5; the D is unclear. Trimming removed 4 bases from V and 0 bases from J, with 6 bases in between. Germline CDR1 is MNHEY and CDR2 is SVGAGI. The CDR3 sequence is 13 residues long. CDR3: CASSWLMNTEAFF. The CDR3 DNA reads as TGTGCCAGCAGTTGGCTTATGAACACTGAAGCTTTCTTT.

This clone was detected a few times. The rearrangement joins TRBV4-2 to TRBJ2-6; D may be TRBD1 or TRBD2 (5 bases each). Germline CDR1 LGHNA, CDR2 YNFKEQ. The CDR3 covers 18 residues. Trimming cost V 1 base and J 0 bases, with 13 bases left between them. The CDR3: CASSQGTGAASGANVLTF. In nucleotides, the CDR3 is TGTGCCAGCAGCCAAGGGACCGGGGCCGCCTCTGGGGCCAACGTCCTGACTTTC.

The rearrangement links TRBV2 to TRBJ2-7; D remains unclear. CDR1 and CDR2 from the germline V gene are SNHLY and FYNNEI. The CDR3 extends over 13 amino acids. V lost 5 bases and J 6 bases, leaving 14 bases between the germline ends. The CDR3 protein is CASSLGFLSEQYF. The CDR3 bases are TGTGCCAGCAGTCTTGGGTTCTTGAGCGAGCAGTACTTC.

This chain links TRBV19 with TRBJ2-1; D is undetermined. V gave up 1 base and J gave up 1 base, with 8 bases separating them. The CDR3 is made up of 15 amino acids. CDR1 LNHDA and CDR2 SQIVND come from the germline V gene (reference sequence). The CDR3 DNA reads as TGTGCCAGTAGTATAGTTCTCCTATCCTACAATGAGCAGTTCTTC. This encodes CASSIVLLSYNEQFF.

The chain links TRBV7-2 to TRBJ2-7, with 7 bases lining up with TRBD2. Trimming at V came to 4 bases and at J to 10 bases, leaving 16 bases not matched to a gene. The CDR3 runs to 15 residues. Germline assignment: CDR1 SGHTA and CDR2 FQGNSA. This chain's CDR3 is CASSWGGTQGEQQYF. The DNA of the CDR3 is TGTGCCAGCAGCTGGGGGGGGACGCAGGGTGAGCAACAGTACTTC.

As DNA, the CDR3 is TGTGCCAGTTACAACAGGGACGGCTACACCTTC. As protein: CASYNRDGYTF. V usage is TRBV3-1 (or the pseudogene TRBV3-2) and J usage is TRBJ1-2, with D possibly TRBD1 on 6 matching bases. The length of the CDR3 is 11 residues. In germline, CDR1 is LGHDT, CDR2 YNNKEL (reference sequence). V was shortened by 9 bases and J by 8 bases, with 13 bases between the two germline ends.

The sample holds a few counts of this clone. The chain links TRBV10-3 to TRBJ1-2; D possibly corresponds to TRBD1 (5 bases). V was trimmed by 3 bases and J by 2 bases, leaving 7 bases between them. The CDR3 is 13 amino acids. Looked up from germline, CDR1 is ENHRY and CDR2 is SYGVKD. CDR3 residues: CAISDRQNYGYTF. The CDR3 DNA follows: TGTGCCATCAGTGACAGACAGAACTATGGCTACACCTTC.

The DNA of the CDR3 is TGTGCCAGTAGCACACAGGGGGCCGGTTCACCCCTCCACTTT. Translation gives CASSTQGAGSPLHF. V usage is TRBV19 and J usage is TRBJ1-6; TRBD1 aligns across 9 bases. The CDR3 sequence is 14 residues long. Trimming at V came to 6 bases and at J to 9 bases, leaving 6 bases not matched to a gene. CDR1 and CDR2 from the germline V gene are LNHDA and SQIVND (reference sequence).

This clone was recorded only once. The chain uses TRBV29-1 and TRBJ2-5; weak D call: TRBD2 (7 bases). Trimming took 0 bases from V and 13 from J, leaving 15 bases between them. The CDR3 runs 12 residues. Germline V gene data show CDR1 as SQVTM and CDR2 as ANQGSEA. Here the CDR3 DNA reads TGCAGCGTTGAAGATGGGGGGGCATCTCGGTACTTC. Translating gives CSVEDGGASRYF.

The genes are TRBV7-3 and TRBJ2-5; 9 bases are shared with TRBD2. Germline trimming cut 1 base from V and 10 bases from J; bases unmatched to any gene: 7. The CDR3 is made up of 14 amino acids. Germline V gene sequence: CDR1 SGHTA, CDR2 FQGTGA. The chain's CDR3 is CASSLSPSSGGQYF. The CDR3 DNA is TGTGCCAGCAGCTTAAGCCCTAGTAGCGGGGGCCAGTACTTC.

This sequence joins TRBV6-6 and TRBJ1-5, with 7 bases identical to TRBD1. CDR1 and CDR2 from the germline V gene are MNHNY and SVGAGI (reference sequence). Unmatched junction bases numbered 5, after V lost 6 bases and J lost 3 bases. The length of the CDR3 is 14 residues. The DNA of the CDR3 is TGTGCCAGCAGACGAGGACAGGTCAATCAGCCCCAGCATTTT. It encodes CASRRGQVNQPQHF.

This chain's CDR3 is CASSNRAGYTF. CDR3 DNA: TGTGCCAGCAGCAACAGGGCTGGCTACACCTTC. V usage is TRBV28 and J usage is TRBJ1-2, with D possibly being TRBD1 (6 bases). Trimming stripped 6 bases from V and 7 bases from J, with 9 bases between. The V gene's germline CDR1 is MDHEN and CDR2 SYDVKM. CDR3 length: 11 amino acids.

V usage is TRBV9 and J usage is TRBJ2-1; unclear D gene. CDR3 length: 14 residues. V lost 0 bases and J lost 6, with 10 bases in between. CDR1 and CDR2 from the germline V gene are SGDLS and YYNGEE. DNA for the CDR3: TGTGCCAGCAGCGTAGCCTTGGTAGCCAATGAGCAGTTCTTC. Translation: CASSVALVANEQFF.

In DNA form, the CDR3 reads TGTGCCAGTAGTACCCACCCGGGACAGGGGGAGACCCAGTACTTC. It translates to CASSTHPGQGETQYF. The gene calls are TRBV19 and TRBJ2-5; 10 bases map to TRBD1. There are 15 residues in the CDR3. V was clipped by 4 bases and J by 5 bases; unmatched bases: 7. Germline V gene sequence: CDR1 LNHDA, CDR2 SQIVND (reference sequence).

This rearrangement joins TRBV11-2 to TRBJ1-2; 10 bases match TRBD1. The CDR3 covers 16 residues. The V and J ends lost 5 bases and 7 bases, in that order; junction bases with no gene match: 13. The germline gives CDR1 SGHAT, CDR2 FQNNGV. The CDR3 nucleotides read TGTGCCAGCAGCCCGCCCTTCAGGGGACAGGGGTTTGGCTACACCTTC. Translated, it gives CASSPPFRGQGFGYTF.

The rearrangement joins TRBV9 to TRBJ2-2; TRBD1 aligns across 7 bases. CDR1 and CDR2 from the germline V gene are SGDLS and YYNGEE. The CDR3 runs to 15 residues. The V and J ends lost 0 bases and 3 bases, in that order; junction bases with no gene match: 2. The CDR3 region has the DNA TGTGCCAGCAGCGTAGAGGGGGCCGACACCGGGGAGCTGTTTTTT. Its protein product is CASSVEGADTGELFF.

The chain has TRBV3-1 (or the pseudogene TRBV3-2) and TRBJ1-2; 9 bases are a match to TRBD1. Germline CDR1 LGHDT, CDR2 YNNKEL (reference sequence). The CDR3 extends over 14 amino acids. After removal of 4 bases from V and 4 bases from J, the junction contained 4 bases not matched to a gene. Written as DNA, the CDR3 is TGTGCCAGCAGCCGGACAGGGGAGACCTATGGCTACACCTTC. Its protein is CASSRTGETYGYTF.

The chain combines TRBV11-2 with TRBJ2-7; no clear D. This CDR3 has 14 amino acids. CDR1 is SGHAT, CDR2 FQNNGV, per germline. Trimming shortened V by 1 base and J by 2 bases, and 9 bases separated the two germline ends. This chain's CDR3 is CASSLGGTPYEQYF. The CDR3 nucleotides are TGTGCCAGCAGCTTAGGGGGTACACCCTACGAGCAGTACTTC.

The genes are TRBV4-1 and TRBJ1-5, with 7 bases fitting TRBD1. CDR1 and CDR2 from the germline V gene are MGHRA and YSYEKL. The CDR3 length is 14 residues. V shed 4 bases, J shed 7 bases, and the junction held 7 bases outside the gene matches. CDR3 in DNA: TGCGCCAGCAGCCGCGAACAGGGGCGACAGCCCCAGCATTTT. It encodes CASSREQGRQPQHF.